The source of this T cell receptor beta chain is a study of Graves' ophthalmopathy and Graves' hyperthyroidism. Clinical symptoms, serum thyroxine, TRAb, thyroid ultrasound and orbital computed tomography were relied on for diagnosis. The CDR3 loop spans 13 amino acids. Trimming shortened V by 0 bases and J by 7 bases, and 10 bases separated the two germline ends. CDR1 LNHNV and CDR2 YYDKDF come from the germline V gene (reference sequence). RNA transcripts were the source from which TCR beta CDR3 regions were amplified. First-round RT-PCR with HTBI primers preceded a second-round multiplex PCR. TCRdb re-called the multiplex PCR reads with MiXCR, one entry per CDR3 protein. The table includes about 500,000 distinct CDR3 sequences, about 15% detected once. This clonotype was recorded many times.

The source of this sequence is a woman aged 25-40 years with Graves' ophthalmopathy. The sequenced sample was blood. The rearrangement links TRBV15 to TRBJ2-7, with no clear D. CDR3 in DNA: TGTGCCACCAGCAGAGATTTGGAAGGGGAGCAGTACTTC. Encoded protein: CATSRDLEGEQYF.